Below, 11 T cell receptor beta chains from the same sample are listed, as sequenced in a study of T cell repertoires in cytomegalovirus infection. TCRdb independently ran MiXCR on the reads; one entry per CDR3 protein. Here the sample spans some 320,000 distinct CDR3 sequences, roughly 29% being singletons. Which antigens these TCRs recognize remains unknown. The sequenced sample was cultured PBMCs, obtained from culture after CMV antigen stimulation. Source of these receptors: a human donor in good health (CMV status not recorded). Some clones in this sample may be carry-over from other donors' samples.

CDR3 sequence reads: CASSIEHSHTGELFF. In nucleotides, the CDR3 is TGTGCCAGTAGTATAGAACACAGCCACACCGGGGAGCTGTTTTTT. The chain links TRBV19 to TRBJ2-2; D not certain. CDR3 length: 15 amino acids. From germline, CDR1 is LNHDA and CDR2 SQIVND (reference sequence). Trimming took 0 bases from V and 3 from J, leaving 8 bases between them.

This clonotype has only one observation. One base away lies a much larger clone, so this may be a sequencing read error. J is TRBJ2-5 and V is TRBV7-2, with TRBD1 matching over 12 bases. CDR3 size: 18 residues. The V gene's germline CDR1 is SGHTA and CDR2 FQGNSA. The CDR3, as DNA: TGTGCCAGCAGCCTGTGGGACAGGGGGCGATCCATGGGGGAGACCCAGCACTTC. Amino acids: CASSLWDRGRSMGETQHF.

This clonotype was counted ten times or more. This sequence joins TRBV7-3 and TRBJ2-3; D may match TRBD1 or TRBD2 (5 bases each). Germline V gives CDR1 SGHTA, CDR2 FQGTGA. The CDR3 contains 15 residues. Trimming removed 1 base at V and 1 base at J, with 9 bases between. DNA for the CDR3: TGTGCCAGCAGCTTAAGAGGGGAACGCACAGATACGCAGTATTTT. Translation gives CASSLRGERTDTQYF. Variable domain in full (rest from reference TRBV7-3 and TRBJ2-3): GAGVSQTPSNKVTEKGKYVELRCDPISGHTALYWYRQSLGQGPEFLIYFQGTGAADDSGLPNDRFFAVRPEGSVSTLKIQRTERGDSAVYLCASSLRGERTDTQYFGPGTRLTVL.

This clonotype was recorded a few times. The chain has TRBV20-1 and TRBJ2-7; possible D gene TRBD2, 5 bases. V was shortened by 3 bases and J by 6 bases, with 18 bases between the two germline ends. In germline, CDR1 is DFQATT, CDR2 SNEGSKA (reference sequence). The length of the CDR3 is 14 residues. CDR3: CSASGVLASSEQYF. The CDR3 nucleotides read TGCAGTGCTAGTGGGGTTCTGGCTAGCTCCGAGCAGTACTTC.

The V gene is TRBV7-9, the J gene TRBJ1-1; D call uncertain. From germline, CDR1 is SEHNR and CDR2 FQNEAQ (reference sequence). V was pared by 3 bases and J by 10 bases, with 9 bases between. The CDR3 length is 11 residues. CDR3 DNA: TGTGCCAGCAGCTTCGTAATTGGAGCTTTCTTT. It encodes CASSFVIGAFF.

This clonotype has a handful of counts. V usage is TRBV7-3 and J usage is TRBJ1-3, with D possibly being TRBD1 (5 bases). CDR1 is SGHTA and CDR2 is FQGTGA in the germline V gene. This CDR3 has 17 residues. The germline V and J ends were trimmed by 0 bases and 2 bases, with 14 bases remaining between them. The CDR3 DNA reads as TGTGCCAGCAGCTTAACGGGGGACCTGGGGCCTGGAAACACCATATATTTT. It yields the protein CASSLTGDLGPGNTIYF.

The chain links TRBV7-3 to TRBJ1-3, with a possible D match to TRBD1 (6 bases). The V and J ends lost 4 bases and 1 base respectively, with 14 bases between them. In germline, CDR1 is SGHTA, CDR2 FQGTGA. The CDR3 loop spans 16 amino acids. The CDR3 DNA reads as TGTGCCAGCAGCTCAATGGCAGGGGTGTCTGGAAACACCATATATTTT. This sequence encodes CASSSMAGVSGNTIYF.

The V gene is TRBV10-3, the J gene TRBJ2-7; TRBD2 matches at 9 bases. The germline CDR1 and CDR2 sequences are ENHRY and SYGVKD. The J segment lost 5 bases and the V segment lost 7 bases, leaving 9 bases of the junction unmatched. This CDR3 comprises 14 residues. The CDR3 DNA is TGTGCCATCAACCCCGCGGGACTAGCAAACGAGCAGTACTTC. Its translation: CAINPAGLANEQYF.

This clonotype was picked up a small number of times. The chain joins TRBV4-1 to TRBJ1-1; D is possibly TRBD1 (6 bases). This CDR3 region has 17 residues. The ends were cut back, 3 bases at V and 0 bases at J, with 17 bases in the middle. CDR1 and CDR2 (germline): MGHRA, YSYEKL. CDR3 in DNA: TGCGCCAGCAGCCAGGGCGCCCCAGGGGAGGTGAACACTGAAGCTTTCTTT. This translates into CASSQGAPGEVNTEAFF.

This chain connects TRBV7-9 to TRBJ1-2; TRBD1 matches at 7 bases. The CDR3 sequence is 14 residues long. V trimming: 5 bases; J trimming: 4 bases; junction bases outside the gene matches: 7. CDR1 and CDR2 (germline): SEHNR, FQNEAQ (reference sequence). The CDR3 sequence is CASSPKTGIYGYTF. As DNA, the CDR3 is TGTGCCAGCAGCCCGAAGACAGGGATCTATGGCTACACCTTC.

This clonotype was found a few times. The chain links TRBV5-1 to TRBJ2-1, with 11 positions matching TRBD2. CDR1 and CDR2 (germline): SGHRS, YFSETQ. Germline trimming cut 4 bases from V and 4 bases from J; bases unmatched to any gene: 7. The CDR3 is 16 residues long. For the CDR3, the DNA is TGCGCCAGCAGCCAAACTAGCGGGAGCATGTACAATGAGCAGTTCTTC. This codes for CASSQTSGSMYNEQFF. Filled out from reference TRBV5-1 and TRBJ2-1, the complete variable domain reads KAGVTQTPRYLIKTRGQQVTLSCSPISGHRSVSWYQQTPGQGLQFLFEYFSETQRNKGNFPGRFSGRQFSNSRSEMNVSTLELGDSALYLCASSQTSGSMYNEQFFGPGTRLTVL.